The text below deals with one TCR beta chain. Its antigen remains unknown. The record originates from a study of T cell responses to AZD1222 COVID-19 vaccine. CDR1 is KGHDR and CDR2 is SFDVKD in the germline V gene. The V end was cut by 4 bases, the J end by 9 bases, with 8 bases between. This CDR3 comprises 12 residues. Findings and caveats of the study: Seropositive AZD1222 recipients at baseline numbered only 6 or 7. Increased Spike-specific TCR breadth and depth were observed after two AZD1222 doses.

The assay was immunoSEQ multiplex PCR, and TCRdb's table has in-frame clones only and misses some. The table lists approximately 70,000 clones, roughly 85% of them singletons. The chain joins TRBV24-1 to TRBJ2-2, with D perhaps TRBD2 (5 bases). The TCR comes from an adult in good health. Sample: peripheral blood, taken on day 0 of AZD1222 vaccination. The CDR3 region is CATSEGSRELFF. CDR3 DNA sequence: TGTGCCACCAGTGAAGGGAGCCGGGAGCTGTTTTTT.